This T cell receptor (beta chain) is from a study of a mutant IDH1 vaccine in newly diagnosed glioma. Study-wide context: Patients began vaccination 4-6 weeks after radiotherapy alone, or with temozolomide cycles. Patients were pretreated with radiotherapy, temozolomide, or both, mostly both.

Time point meaning: week 47, end of study. The vaccine gave 300 ug of a 20-mer mutant IDH1 peptide subcutaneously per dose. V lost 1 base, J lost 14 bases, and 12 bases lay in between. Germline CDR1 reads MNHNS; CDR2 reads SASEGT. CDR3 length: 12 residues. Remarks on this clone: Its cognate antigen is unknown.

Some clones are missing from TCRdb's copy, which holds only in-frame ones; the method was immunoSEQ multiplex PCR. Of 84,000 or so clones listed, 80% to 90% were seen once; the top ten hold around 5%. Sequences were derived from PBMCs, sampled from a glioma patient whose treatment included an IDH1 peptide vaccine. The receptor comes from a man in his forties with glioma. This chain uses TRBV6-1 with TRBJ2-1; a possible D gene is TRBD1 (5 bases). This CDR3 is CASSEDGREEFF. CDR3 nucleotide sequence: TGTGCCAGCAGTGAAGACGGCAGGGAAGAGTTCTTC.